This T cell receptor beta chain is drawn from a study of blood T cells in healthy people across ages. Primed by a sample-barcoded 5' primer and a J-beta primer mix, a second PCR proceeded for about 6 to 12 cycles. TCRdb independently ran MiXCR on the 5' RACE reads; one entry per CDR3 protein. The data show 1.8 million or so distinct CDR3 sequences, more than 35% seen once. The CDR3 contains 16 residues. Study-wide results and limits: The percentage of naive T cells correlated strongly with TCR beta diversity.

This clonotype was seen a handful of times. Its antigen is as yet unknown. Material: blood. The sequence was collected from a human donor in good health. The genes are TRBV12-3 or TRBV12-4 and TRBJ2-4, with 7 positions matching TRBD1. The DNA end lines up better with TRBJ2-7; the J call may be wrong. The CDR3 loop is CASSSTGQVGLHEQYF. The CDR3 coding sequence is TGTGCCAGCAGCTCCACAGGACAGGTTGGTCTTCACGAGCAGTACTTC.